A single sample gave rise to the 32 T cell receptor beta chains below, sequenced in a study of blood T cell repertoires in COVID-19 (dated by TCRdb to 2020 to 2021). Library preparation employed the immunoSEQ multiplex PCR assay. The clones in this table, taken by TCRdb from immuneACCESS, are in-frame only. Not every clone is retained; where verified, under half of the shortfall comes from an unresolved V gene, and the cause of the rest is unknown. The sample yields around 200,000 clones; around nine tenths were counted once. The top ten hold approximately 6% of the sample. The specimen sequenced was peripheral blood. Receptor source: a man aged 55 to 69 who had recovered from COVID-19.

The CDR3 coding sequence is TGCGCCAGCAGCCAACTCTCAGCTAACTATGGCTACACCTTC. Its protein product is CASSQLSANYGYTF. The chain combines TRBV4-3 with TRBJ1-2; D is unclear. This CDR3 is 14 amino acids long. Germline CDR1 and CDR2: LGHNA and YSLEER. Deletions cut 2 bases from V and 0 bases from J, with 7 bases between.

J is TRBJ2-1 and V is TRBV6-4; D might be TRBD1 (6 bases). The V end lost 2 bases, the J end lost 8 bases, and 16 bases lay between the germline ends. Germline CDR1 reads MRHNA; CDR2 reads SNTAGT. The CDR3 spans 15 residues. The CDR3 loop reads CASSDVARGGDEQFF. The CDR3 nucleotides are TGTGCCAGCAGTGACGTGGCTCGTGGGGGCGATGAGCAGTTCTTC.

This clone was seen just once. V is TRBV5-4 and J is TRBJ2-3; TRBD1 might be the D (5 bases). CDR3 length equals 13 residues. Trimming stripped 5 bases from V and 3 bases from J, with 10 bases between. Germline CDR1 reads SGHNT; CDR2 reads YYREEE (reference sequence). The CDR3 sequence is CASSSGLTDTQYF. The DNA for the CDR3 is TGTGCCAGCAGTTCAGGGTTAACAGATACGCAGTATTTT.

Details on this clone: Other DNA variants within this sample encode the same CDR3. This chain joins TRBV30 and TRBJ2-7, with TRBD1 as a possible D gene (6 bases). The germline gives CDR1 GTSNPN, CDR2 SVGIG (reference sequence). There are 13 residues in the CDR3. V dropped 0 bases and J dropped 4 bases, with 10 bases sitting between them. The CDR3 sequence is CAWSVGQGYEQYF. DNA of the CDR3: TGTGCCTGGAGTGTAGGTCAGGGGTACGAGCAGTACTTC.

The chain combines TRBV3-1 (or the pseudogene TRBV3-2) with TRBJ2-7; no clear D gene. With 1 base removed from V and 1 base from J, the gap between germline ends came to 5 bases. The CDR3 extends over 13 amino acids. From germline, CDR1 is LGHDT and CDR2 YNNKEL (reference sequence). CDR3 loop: CASSQVVSYEQYF. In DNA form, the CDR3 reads TGTGCCAGCAGCCAAGTAGTATCCTACGAGCAGTACTTC.

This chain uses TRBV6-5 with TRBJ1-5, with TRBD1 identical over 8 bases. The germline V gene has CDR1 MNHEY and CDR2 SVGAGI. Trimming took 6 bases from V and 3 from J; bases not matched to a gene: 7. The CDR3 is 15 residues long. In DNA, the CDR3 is TGTGCCAGCAGGGCAAGGACAGGGCTCAATCAGCCCCAGCATTTT. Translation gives CASRARTGLNQPQHF.

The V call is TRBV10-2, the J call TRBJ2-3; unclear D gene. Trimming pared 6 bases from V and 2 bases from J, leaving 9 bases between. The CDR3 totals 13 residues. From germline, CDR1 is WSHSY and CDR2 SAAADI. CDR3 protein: CASRARLTDTQYF. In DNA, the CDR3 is TGCGCCAGCAGGGCCCGACTCACAGATACGCAGTATTTT.

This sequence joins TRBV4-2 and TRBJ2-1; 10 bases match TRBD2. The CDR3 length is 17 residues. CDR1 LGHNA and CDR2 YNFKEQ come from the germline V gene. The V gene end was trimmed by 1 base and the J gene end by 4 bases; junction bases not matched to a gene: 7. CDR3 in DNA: TGTGCCAGCAGCCAAGGGACAGGGACTAGCGTATACAATGAGCAGTTCTTC. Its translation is CASSQGTGTSVYNEQFF.

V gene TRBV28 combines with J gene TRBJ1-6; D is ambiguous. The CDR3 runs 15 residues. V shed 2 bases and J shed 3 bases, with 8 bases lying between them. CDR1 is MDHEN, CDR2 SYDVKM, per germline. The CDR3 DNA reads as TGTGCCAGCAGTTTAATTAGCGGCTATAATTCACCCCTCCACTTT. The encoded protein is CASSLISGYNSPLHF.

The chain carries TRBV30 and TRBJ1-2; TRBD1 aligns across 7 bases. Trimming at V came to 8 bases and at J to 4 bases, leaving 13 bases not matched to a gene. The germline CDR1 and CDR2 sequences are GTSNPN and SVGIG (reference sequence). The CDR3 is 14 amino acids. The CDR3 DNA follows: TGTGCCCAGGACCGTGGAGGGGGCGGCTATGGCTACACCTTC. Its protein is CAQDRGGGGYGYTF.

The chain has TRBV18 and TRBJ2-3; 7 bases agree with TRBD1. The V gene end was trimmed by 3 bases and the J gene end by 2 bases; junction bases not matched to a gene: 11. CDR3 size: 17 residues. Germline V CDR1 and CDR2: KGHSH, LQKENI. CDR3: CASSPPVAGGDTDTQYF. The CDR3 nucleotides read TGTGCCAGCTCACCTCCCGTTGCAGGGGGAGACACAGATACGCAGTATTTT.

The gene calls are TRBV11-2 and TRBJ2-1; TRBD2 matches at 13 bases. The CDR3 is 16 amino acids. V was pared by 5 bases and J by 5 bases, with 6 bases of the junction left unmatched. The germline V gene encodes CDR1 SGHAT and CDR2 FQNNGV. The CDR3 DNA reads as TGTGCCAGCAGCGGATGGACTAGCGGGAGCAACAATGAGCAGTTCTTC. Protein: CASSGWTSGSNNEQFF.

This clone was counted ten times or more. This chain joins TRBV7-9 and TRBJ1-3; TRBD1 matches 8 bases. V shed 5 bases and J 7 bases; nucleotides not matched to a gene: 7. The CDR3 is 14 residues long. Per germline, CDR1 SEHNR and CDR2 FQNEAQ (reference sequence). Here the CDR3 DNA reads TGTGCCAGCAGCCTACGGACAGGGTTTAACACCATATATTTT. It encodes CASSLRTGFNTIYF.

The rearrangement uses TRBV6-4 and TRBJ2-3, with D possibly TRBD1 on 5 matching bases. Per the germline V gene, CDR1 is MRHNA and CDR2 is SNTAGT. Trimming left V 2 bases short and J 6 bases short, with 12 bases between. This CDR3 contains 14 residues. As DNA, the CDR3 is TGTGCCAGCAGTGACCATACCAGACAGGATACGCAGTATTTT. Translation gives CASSDHTRQDTQYF.

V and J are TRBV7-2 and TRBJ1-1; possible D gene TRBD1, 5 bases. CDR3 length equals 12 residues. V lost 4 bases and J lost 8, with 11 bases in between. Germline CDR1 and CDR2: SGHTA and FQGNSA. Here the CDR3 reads CASSSYGAEAFF. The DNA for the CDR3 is TGTGCCAGCAGCTCCTATGGGGCGGAAGCTTTCTTT.

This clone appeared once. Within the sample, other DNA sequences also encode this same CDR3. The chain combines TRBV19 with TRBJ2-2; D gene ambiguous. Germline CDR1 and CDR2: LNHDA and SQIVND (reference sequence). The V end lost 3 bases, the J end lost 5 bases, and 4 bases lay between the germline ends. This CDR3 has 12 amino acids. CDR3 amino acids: CASSILTGELFF. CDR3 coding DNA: TGTGCCAGTAGTATCCTGACCGGGGAGCTGTTTTTT.

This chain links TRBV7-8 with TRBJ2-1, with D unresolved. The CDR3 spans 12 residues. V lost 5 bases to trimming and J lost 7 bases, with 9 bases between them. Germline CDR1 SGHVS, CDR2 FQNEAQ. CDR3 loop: CASSPQNNEQFF. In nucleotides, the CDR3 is TGTGCCAGCAGCCCCCAGAATAATGAGCAGTTCTTC.

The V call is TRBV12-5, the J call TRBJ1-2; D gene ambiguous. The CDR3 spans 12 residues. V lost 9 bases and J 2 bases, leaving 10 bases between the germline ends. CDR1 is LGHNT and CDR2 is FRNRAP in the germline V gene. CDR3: CARETANYGYTF. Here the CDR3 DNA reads TGTGCTAGGGAAACAGCAAACTATGGCTACACCTTC.

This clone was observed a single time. In DNA, the CDR3 is TGCGCCAGCAGCCAGCCAGGGTCCTTTGGGGACGAGCAGTACTTC. It specifies CASSQPGSFGDEQYF. The rearrangement links TRBV5-1 to TRBJ2-7, with D possibly matching TRBD1 (5 bases). This CDR3 has 15 residues. Trimming cost V 4 bases and J 5 bases, with 19 bases left between them. Germline values: CDR1 SGHRS, CDR2 YFSETQ.

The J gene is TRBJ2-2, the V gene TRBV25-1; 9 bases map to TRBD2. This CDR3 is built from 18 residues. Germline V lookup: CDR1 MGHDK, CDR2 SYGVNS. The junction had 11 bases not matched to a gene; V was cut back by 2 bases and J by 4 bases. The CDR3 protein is CASSERSDSGRSTGELFF. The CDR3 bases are TGTGCCAGCAGTGAACGTTCGGATAGCGGGAGAAGCACCGGGGAGCTGTTTTTT.

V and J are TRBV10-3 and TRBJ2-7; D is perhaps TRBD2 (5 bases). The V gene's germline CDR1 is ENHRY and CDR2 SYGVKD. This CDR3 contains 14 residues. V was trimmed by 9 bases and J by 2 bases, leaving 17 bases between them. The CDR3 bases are TGTGCCATGGCCCAAACCCTCGGGGCCTACGAGCAGTACTTC. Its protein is CAMAQTLGAYEQYF.

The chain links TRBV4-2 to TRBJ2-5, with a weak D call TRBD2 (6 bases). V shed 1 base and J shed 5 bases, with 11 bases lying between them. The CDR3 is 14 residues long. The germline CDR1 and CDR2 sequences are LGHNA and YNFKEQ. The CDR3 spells CASSQGGVGETQYF. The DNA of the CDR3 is TGTGCCAGCAGCCAAGGGGGGGTGGGGGAGACCCAGTACTTC.

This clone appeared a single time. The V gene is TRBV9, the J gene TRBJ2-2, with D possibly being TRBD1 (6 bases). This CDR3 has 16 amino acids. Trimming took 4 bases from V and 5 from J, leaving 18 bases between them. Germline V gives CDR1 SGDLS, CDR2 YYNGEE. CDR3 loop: CASSPRARGNTGELFF. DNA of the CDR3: TGTGCCAGCAGCCCTAGAGCCAGGGGTAATACCGGGGAGCTGTTTTTT. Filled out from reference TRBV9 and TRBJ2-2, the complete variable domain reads DSGVTQTPKHLITATGQRVTLRCSPRSGDLSVYWYQQSLDQGLQFLIQYYNGEERAKGNILERFSAQQFPDLHSELNLSSLELGDSALYFCASSPRARGNTGELFFGEGSRLTVL.

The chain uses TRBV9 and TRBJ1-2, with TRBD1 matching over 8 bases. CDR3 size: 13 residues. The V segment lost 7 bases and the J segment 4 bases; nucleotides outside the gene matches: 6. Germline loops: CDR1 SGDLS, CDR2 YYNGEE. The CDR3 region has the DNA TGTGCCAGCGGACAGGGAATGACCTATGGCTACACCTTC. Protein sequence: CASGQGMTYGYTF.

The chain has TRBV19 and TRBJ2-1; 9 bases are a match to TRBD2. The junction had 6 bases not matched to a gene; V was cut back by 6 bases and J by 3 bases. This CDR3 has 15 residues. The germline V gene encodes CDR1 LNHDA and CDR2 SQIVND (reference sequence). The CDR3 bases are TGTGCCAGTAGGCGGACTAGCGTTTACTACAATGAGCAGTTCTTC. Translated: CASRRTSVYYNEQFF.

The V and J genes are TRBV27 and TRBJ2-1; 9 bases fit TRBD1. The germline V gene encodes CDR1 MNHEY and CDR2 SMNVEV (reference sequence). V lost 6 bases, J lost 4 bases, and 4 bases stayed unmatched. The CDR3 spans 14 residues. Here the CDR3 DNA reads TGTGCCAGCAGGGGGACAGGGTCTTACAATGAGCAGTTCTTC. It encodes CASRGTGSYNEQFF.

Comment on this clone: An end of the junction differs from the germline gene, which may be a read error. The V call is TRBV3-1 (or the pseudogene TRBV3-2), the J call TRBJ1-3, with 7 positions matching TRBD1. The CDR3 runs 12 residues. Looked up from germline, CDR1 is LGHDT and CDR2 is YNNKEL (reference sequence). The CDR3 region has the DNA TGTGCCAGCAGCCCACGGACAGGATCCTTCTACTTT. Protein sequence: CASSPRTGSFYF.

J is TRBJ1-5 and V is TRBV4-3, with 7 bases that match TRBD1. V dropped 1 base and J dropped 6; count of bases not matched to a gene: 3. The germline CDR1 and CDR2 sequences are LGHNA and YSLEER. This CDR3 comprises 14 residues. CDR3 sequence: CASSQGQGTQPQHF. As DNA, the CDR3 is TGCGCCAGCAGCCAAGGACAGGGAACTCAGCCCCAGCATTTT.

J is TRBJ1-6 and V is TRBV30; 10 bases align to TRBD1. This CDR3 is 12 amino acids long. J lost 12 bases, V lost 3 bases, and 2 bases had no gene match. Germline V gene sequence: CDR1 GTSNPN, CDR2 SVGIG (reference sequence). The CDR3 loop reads CAWRRTGGPLHF. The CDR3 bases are TGTGCCTGGAGGAGGACAGGGGGACCCCTCCACTTT.

The CDR3 region is CASSPRTGTTGELFF. Written as DNA, the CDR3 is TGTGCCAGCTCACCGAGGACAGGGACCACCGGGGAGCTGTTTTTT. The V call is TRBV18, the J call TRBJ2-2; TRBD1 aligns across 8 bases. With 3 bases clipped from V and 4 bases from J, the junction kept 4 bases outside the gene matches. The CDR3 covers 15 residues. Germline CDR1 KGHSH, CDR2 LQKENI.

The CDR3 nucleotides read TGTGCCAGTAGTATAGGGCTAGCGGGTGGTGAGCAGTTCTTC. Protein sequence: CASSIGLAGGEQFF. The chain couples TRBV19 to TRBJ2-1; TRBD2 aligns across 8 bases. The CDR3 consists of 14 residues. Germline V gene data show CDR1 as LNHDA and CDR2 as SQIVND (reference sequence). Trimming at V came to 1 base and at J to 9 bases, leaving 5 bases not matched to a gene.

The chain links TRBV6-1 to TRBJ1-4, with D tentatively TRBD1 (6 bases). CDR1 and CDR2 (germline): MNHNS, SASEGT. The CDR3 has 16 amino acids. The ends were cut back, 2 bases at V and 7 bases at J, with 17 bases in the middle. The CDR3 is CASSEIGWQGSEKLFF. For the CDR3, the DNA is TGTGCCAGCAGTGAAATAGGATGGCAGGGGAGTGAAAAACTGTTTTTT.